This TCR beta chain was recorded in a study of cytomegalovirus exposure and HLA in healthy donors. This clone was found once. At one boundary the junction diverges from the germline segment, which might be a read error. Primers: 60 Vbeta forward and 13 Jbeta reverse. Clones were read by immunoSEQ multiplex PCR, and TCRdb kept only the in-frame ones, dropping some. Of 75,000 to 95,000 clones in the sample, about 73% were seen once. This TCR was recovered from a woman aged 40 to 49 in good health and CMV-seropositive. The sequenced material came from PBMCs.

The CDR3 region is CASSEGSSYEQHF. The CDR3 DNA sequence: TGTGCCAGCTCAGAGGGCAGTTCCTACGAGCAGCACTTC. The rearrangement joins TRBV18 to TRBJ2-7; TRBD2 is a possible D gene (5 bases). Germline V CDR1 and CDR2: KGHSH, LQKENI. The CDR3 runs to 13 residues. Complete variable domain (other parts from reference TRBV18 and TRBJ2-7): NAGVMQNPRHLVRRRGQEARLRCSPMKGHSHVYWYRQLPEEGLKFMVYLQKENIIDESGMPKERFSAEFPKEGPSILRIQQVVRGDSAAYFCASSEGSSYEQHFGPGTRLTVT.